The 28 T cell receptor beta chains below all came from one sample that was sequenced in a study of blood T cell repertoires in COVID-19. Sequencing was performed with immunoSEQ multiplex PCR; in TCRdb, only in-frame clones are kept and a portion is missing. Of 200,000 or so clones in the sample, approximately 90% were seen once. The sample comprised peripheral blood. These receptor sequences come from a man aged 25-45 years with COVID-19, enrolled during active disease.

The V call is TRBV27, the J call TRBJ1-2; no definite D call. Looked up from germline, CDR1 is MNHEY and CDR2 is SMNVEV (reference sequence). Deletions cut 4 bases from V and 1 base from J, with 22 bases between. This CDR3 has 18 amino acids. The CDR3 DNA reads TGTGCCAGCAGTTCCTCCCCGGCTGGGCAGAAAATTAACTATGGCTACACCTTC. Amino acid sequence: CASSSSPAGQKINYGYTF.

The chain uses TRBV4-3 and TRBJ2-7, with no clear D. The CDR3 contains 15 residues. Trimming took 0 bases from V and 0 from J, leaving 9 bases between them. From germline, CDR1 is LGHNA and CDR2 YSLEER. The DNA of the CDR3 is TGCGCCAGCAGCCAAGATAGGAGAGCCTCCTACGAGCAGTACTTC. Encoded protein: CASSQDRRASYEQYF.

The V call is TRBV6-5, the J call TRBJ1-1, with D possibly being TRBD1 (5 bases). Trimming took off 6 bases at V and 7 bases at J, with 15 bases between the two ends. The CDR3 runs 13 residues. Germline CDR1 reads MNHEY; CDR2 reads SVGAGI. CDR3 nucleotide sequence: TGTGCCAGCAGACCTAAGGGGAGGGGTGAAGCTTTCTTT. It is translated as CASRPKGRGEAFF.

J is TRBJ2-1 and V is TRBV28; 8 positions match TRBD2. The CDR3 has 15 amino acids. Germline V gives CDR1 MDHEN, CDR2 SYDVKM. Trimming removed 6 bases from V and 9 bases from J; junction bases left unmatched: 13. The CDR3 protein is CASRSQGTRRGEQFF. The CDR3 DNA sequence: TGTGCCAGCAGGTCCCAGGGGACTAGAAGGGGTGAGCAGTTCTTC.

V and J are TRBV6-5 and TRBJ1-5, with TRBD1 as a possible D gene (6 bases). Trimming left V 6 bases short and J 0 bases short, with 9 bases between. CDR1 is MNHEY and CDR2 is SVGAGI in the germline V gene. The CDR3 totals 14 residues. CDR3: CASRMDSSNQPQHF. CDR3 nucleotide sequence: TGTGCCAGCAGAATGGACAGTAGCAATCAGCCCCAGCATTTT.

The chain joins TRBV7-9 to TRBJ2-4, with 8 nucleotides matching TRBD2. J gave up 0 bases and V 3 bases, and 1 base lay outside the gene matches. Germline CDR1 SEHNR, CDR2 FQNEAQ (reference sequence). The CDR3 spans 15 residues. CDR3 sequence (DNA): TGTGCCAGCAGCTTCGGACTAGCAGCCAAAAACATTCAGTACTTC. Translating gives CASSFGLAAKNIQYF.

This sequence joins TRBV7-2 and TRBJ2-4; the match to TRBD2 covers 7 bases. This CDR3 has 15 amino acids. Germline CDR1 reads SGHTA; CDR2 reads FQGNSA. Trimming removed 6 bases from V and 9 bases from J; junction bases left unmatched: 14. The DNA of the CDR3 is TGTGCCAGCAGTGCTACCGGGACCCCGGGGGGCATTCAGTACTTC. It specifies CASSATGTPGGIQYF.

The sample holds one count of this clone. V and J are TRBV4-3 and TRBJ2-3, with D tentatively TRBD2 (6 bases). The CDR3 is 15 residues long. Trimming cost V 2 bases and J 6 bases, with 15 bases left between them. Germline V gene lookup returns CDR1 LGHNA and CDR2 YSLEER. DNA for the CDR3: TGCGCCAGCAGCCAACAAGGGACTCCCTCCGATACGCAGTATTTT. Its protein is CASSQQGTPSDTQYF.

This sequence joins TRBV28 and TRBJ1-1, with 7 bases aligning to TRBD1. CDR3 length: 15 residues. Germline V gene sequence: CDR1 MDHEN, CDR2 SYDVKM. V lost 8 bases to trimming and J lost 0 bases; unmatched junction nucleotides: 9. CDR3 in amino acids: CASWDRLLLNTEAFF. For the CDR3, the DNA is TGTGCCAGCTGGGACAGACTCCTCTTGAACACTGAAGCTTTCTTT.

The chain has TRBV19 and TRBJ2-1; 10 bases match TRBD2. V gave up 10 bases and J gave up 5 bases; unmatched junction bases: 11. The CDR3 extends over 15 amino acids. Germline loops: CDR1 LNHDA, CDR2 SQIVND (reference sequence). The CDR3 DNA reads TGTGCCACCAAAGGGTTAGCGGGGGGTGACAATGAGCAGTTCTTC. Translated, it gives CATKGLAGGDNEQFF.

CDR3 region: CASSFTTPVAGTEAFF. CDR3 DNA sequence: TGTGCCAGCAGCTTCACTACCCCGGTGGCGGGGACTGAAGCTTTCTTT. V is TRBV5-5 and J is TRBJ1-1, with D uncertain. The CDR3 length is 16 residues. V shed 2 bases and J shed 5 bases, with 19 bases lying between them. The germline V gene encodes CDR1 SGHKS and CDR2 YYEKEE (reference sequence).

The V call is TRBV6-4, the J call TRBJ1-2; a weak D match, TRBD1 (6 bases). The CDR3 covers 17 residues. V shed 3 bases and J shed 2 bases, with 19 bases lying between them. Germline V gene sequence: CDR1 MRHNA, CDR2 SNTAGT. CDR3 nucleotide sequence: TGTGCCAGCAGTGAAGGGGGGACCAACGGGGGGAACTATGGCTACACCTTC. This gives the protein CASSEGGTNGGNYGYTF.

The V and J genes are TRBV7-2 and TRBJ1-4; the D gene is possibly TRBD1 (6 bases). Germline V gene data show CDR1 as SGHTA and CDR2 as FQGNSA. The V gene lost 5 bases and the J gene lost 5 bases, with 18 bases spanning the gap. This CDR3 is built from 16 residues. The CDR3 loop is CASSRRGRVVNEKLFF. CDR3 bases: TGTGCCAGCAGCCGGCGGGGGCGAGTCGTCAATGAAAAACTGTTTTTT.

The CDR3 nucleotides read TGTGCCAGCTCCCTGGTGGGACTACGCACAGATACGCAGTATTTT. Its translation is CASSLVGLRTDTQYF. V usage is TRBV9 and J usage is TRBJ2-3, with 7 bases matching TRBD2. This CDR3 comprises 15 residues. From germline, CDR1 is SGDLS and CDR2 YYNGEE. Losses at the gene ends were 7 bases for V and 1 base for J; bases not matched to a gene: 9.

V and J are TRBV14 and TRBJ1-2; D is unclear. Germline assignment: CDR1 SGHDN and CDR2 FVKESK. V was clipped by 3 bases and J by 4 bases, with 33 bases between them. There are 21 residues in the CDR3. The CDR3 spells CASSHFRGRLYTREVSYGYTF. Written as DNA, the CDR3 is TGTGCCAGCAGCCACTTCCGGGGTAGGCTTTATACAAGGGAAGTTTCCTATGGCTACACCTTC.

J is TRBJ2-7 and V is TRBV5-4; possibly TRBD2 for D (6 bases). Trimming cost V 0 bases and J 0 bases, with 10 bases left between them. This CDR3 has 15 amino acids. Germline CDR1 and CDR2: SGHNT and YYREEE (reference sequence). The CDR3 nucleotides read TGTGCCAGCAGCTTGGCGGCGGGGATCTCCTACGAGCAGTACTTC. Protein product: CASSLAAGISYEQYF.

The chain employs TRBV7-2 and TRBJ2-7; D may be TRBD2 (7 bases). Germline V gene data show CDR1 as SGHTA and CDR2 as FQGNSA. Trimming removed 3 bases from V and 0 bases from J, with 9 bases in between. The CDR3 extends over 14 amino acids. The CDR3 is CASSFGGASYEQYF. The CDR3, as DNA: TGTGCCAGCAGCTTTGGGGGGGCCTCCTACGAGCAGTACTTC.

The count of this clone is one. This chain links TRBV7-2 with TRBJ1-3; D is unclear. The ends were cut back, 3 bases at V and 2 bases at J, with 8 bases in the middle. The CDR3 contains 14 residues. Germline values: CDR1 SGHTA, CDR2 FQGNSA. The CDR3 DNA reads TGTGCCAGCAGCTTGGGAGGGACTGGAAACACCATATATTTT. This translates into CASSLGGTGNTIYF.

V and J are TRBV18 and TRBJ1-1, with no clear D. Trimming removed 3 bases from V and 1 base from J, with 9 bases in between. The CDR3 extends over 14 amino acids. Germline CDR1 reads KGHSH; CDR2 reads LQKENI. CDR3 residues: CASSPGSANTEAFF. CDR3 DNA sequence: TGTGCCAGCTCACCGGGCTCAGCGAACACTGAAGCTTTCTTT.

The V gene is TRBV6-6, the J gene TRBJ2-7; possibly TRBD1 for D (6 bases). The CDR3 extends over 15 amino acids. Germline lookup yields CDR1 MNHNY and CDR2 SVGAGI (reference sequence). The V gene lost 2 bases and the J gene lost 0 bases, with 11 bases spanning the gap. The CDR3 loop is CASSYATGPSYEQYF. The CDR3, as DNA: TGTGCCAGCAGTTACGCAACAGGGCCCTCCTACGAGCAGTACTTC.

This chain links TRBV23-1 with TRBJ1-1; 10 bases are shared with TRBD1. TRBV23-1 carries the ORF label, with uncertain function. The CDR3 runs to 13 residues. The trim removed 10 bases at V and 4 bases at J, leaving 6 bases unmatched. CDR3 amino acids: CAMNRTGGTEAFF. The CDR3 DNA reads TGCGCCATGAATCGGACAGGGGGCACTGAAGCTTTCTTT.

V usage is TRBV6-6 and J usage is TRBJ1-1, with D perhaps TRBD1 (5 bases). Trimming left V 2 bases short and J 4 bases short, with 14 bases between. This CDR3 is built from 15 residues. CDR1 MNHNY and CDR2 SVGAGI come from the germline V gene (reference sequence). The CDR3 region is CASSYTGEGSTEAFF. The CDR3 nucleotides are TGTGCCAGCAGTTACACGGGGGAGGGCAGCACTGAAGCTTTCTTT.

The rearrangement uses TRBV5-1 and TRBJ2-1; 8 bases match TRBD1. With V trimmed by 3 bases and J by 2 bases, 4 bases remained unmatched. The V gene's germline CDR1 is SGHRS and CDR2 YFSETQ. The CDR3 extends over 15 amino acids. DNA of the CDR3: TGCGCCAGCAGCTCTGGACAGGGTCCCTACAATGAGCAGTTCTTC. The encoded protein is CASSSGQGPYNEQFF.

In this sample, this clone turned up once. V gene TRBV5-1 combines with J gene TRBJ2-1, with 11 bases matching TRBD1. The CDR3 sequence is 18 residues long. After removal of 2 bases from V and 3 bases from J, the junction contained 10 bases not matched to a gene. Germline loops: CDR1 SGHRS, CDR2 YFSETQ. CDR3 protein: CASSFFMPGQGDYNEQFF. The CDR3 DNA sequence: TGCGCCAGCAGCTTTTTTATGCCGGGACAGGGGGACTACAATGAGCAGTTCTTC.

V gene TRBV7-9 combines with J gene TRBJ1-1, with 10 bases identical to TRBD1. The germline gives CDR1 SEHNR, CDR2 FQNEAQ (reference sequence). Trimming removed 5 bases from V and 4 bases from J; junction bases left unmatched: 7. The CDR3 is made up of 15 amino acids. The CDR3 is CASSRAGTGATEAFF. As DNA, the CDR3 is TGTGCCAGCAGCAGAGCCGGGACAGGGGCCACTGAAGCTTTCTTT.

This clone was observed a handful of times. The DNA for the CDR3 is TGTGCCAGCAGCTCCTCGGACAGGATGAATGAGCAGTTCTTC. The encoded protein is CASSSSDRMNEQFF. This rearrangement joins TRBV5-5 to TRBJ2-1; 7 positions agree with TRBD1. The CDR3 totals 14 residues. With 3 bases clipped from V and 7 bases from J, the junction kept 7 bases outside the gene matches. CDR1 is SGHKS, CDR2 YYEKEE, per germline (reference sequence).

The chain is built from TRBV7-8 and TRBJ1-2, with a tentative D call TRBD1 (6 bases). CDR1 is SGHVS, CDR2 FQNEAQ, per germline. The length of the CDR3 is 13 residues. The V end lost 5 bases, the J end lost 9 bases, and 16 bases lay between the germline ends. DNA for the CDR3: TGTGCCAGCAGCCCGGCACAGGGCACCAGCTACACCTTC. The encoded protein is CASSPAQGTSYTF.

The chain links TRBV6-5 to TRBJ1-2; TRBD1 agrees at 10 bases. CDR1 and CDR2 from the germline V gene are MNHEY and SVGAGI. V was pared by 0 bases and J by 8 bases, with 6 bases of the junction left unmatched. The CDR3 runs 15 residues. CDR3 sequence: CASSYSTGGAFGYTF. DNA for the CDR3: TGTGCCAGCAGTTACTCGACAGGGGGCGCGTTCGGCTACACCTTC.